This T cell receptor beta chain originates from a study of blood T cell repertoires in COVID-19 (dated by TCRdb to between 2020 and 2021). Looking at the study overall: Samples from collaborators originated in the United States, Italy and Spain and spanned both the acute and convalescent phases of COVID-19. Sample metadata almost always included a de-identified subject ID, COVID-19 status, age in years and sex. Where available, HLA class I and class II types were taken from metadata supplied by the sample provider and were not determined by assay-based typing. The prospective study material was composed of cDNA or gDNA derived from T cells, B-cell-depleted T cells, or PBMCs. The samples were drawn from the first 160 participants of the ongoing ImmuneRACE study and from 1,200 or so subjects provided by 6 global collaborators. Deeply sampled blood TCRbeta repertoires from subjects exposed to, actively infected with, or recovered from COVID-19 were included in the dataset. The repertoires were made available in a free public database intended to serve as a resource for research on the immune response to SARS-CoV-2.

What the research found in general, with its limitations: The amount of clinical and demographic metadata varied by source and participant and was provided uncurated.

To note about this clone: Its antigen has not been determined. The record has no base qualities; no much larger clone is one base away.

Samples from volunteer blood donors who had recovered from COVID-19 were contributed by a second Seattle source. Whole blood was collected in K2EDTA tubes by collaborating institutions according to the institutions' own protocols. For TCRbeta analysis, collaborators shipped samples in one of three forms: frozen whole blood, isolated PBMCs, or DNA extracted from either of those sample types. The immunoSEQ Assay, a bias-controlled multiplex PCR, was used to amplify TCRbeta CDR3 regions from genomic DNA. From the authors' description of their analysis: Nucleated cell counts per sample were estimated from amplification of reference gene primers within the assay. Sequence reads were collapsed and filtered to measure the absolute abundance of every unique TCRbeta CDR3 rearrangement. Productive Simpson clonality was computed per sample as the square root of Simpson's diversity index over productive rearrangements. Held by TCRdb, this immuneACCESS table contains in-frame sequences only and omits some clones. Under half of the omission traces to an unresolved V gene where checked; the cause of the rest is unknown. V and J calls and clone size are those listed in that table; D and trimming were worked out from the DNA. The sample yields approximately 170,000 clones; about four fifths were counted once. The biggest ten clones account for roughly 13% of the sample.

The germline V gene supplies CDR1 KGHDR and CDR2 SFDVKD. A distance of 12 bases separates the germline ends of V and J, which lose 2 bases and 6 bases respectively. The CDR3 holds 14 amino acids from the cysteine to the phenylalanine. The retained sequence is limited to the CDR3, 42 bases, with the frame set at the first base. The rearrangement joined TRBV24-1 to TRBJ1-2; confidence is insufficient to name the D gene. Sequenced: peripheral blood. The sequence was obtained from a man between 65 and 80 years old who had recovered from COVID-19. The CDR3 has the sequence CATSDSMSDNGYTF. In nucleotide form, the sequence is TGTGCCACCAGTGATTCCATGTCAGACAATGGCTACACCTTC.